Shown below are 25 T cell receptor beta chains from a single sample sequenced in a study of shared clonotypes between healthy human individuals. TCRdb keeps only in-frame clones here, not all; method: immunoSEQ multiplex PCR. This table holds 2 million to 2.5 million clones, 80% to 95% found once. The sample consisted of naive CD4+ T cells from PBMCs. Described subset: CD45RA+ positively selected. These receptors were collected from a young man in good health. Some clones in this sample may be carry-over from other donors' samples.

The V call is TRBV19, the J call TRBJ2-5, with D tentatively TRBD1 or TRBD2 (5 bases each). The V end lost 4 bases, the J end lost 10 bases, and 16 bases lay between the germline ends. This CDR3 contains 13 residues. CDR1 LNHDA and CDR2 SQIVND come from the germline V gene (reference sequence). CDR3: CASSKADVRDQYF. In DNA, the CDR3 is TGTGCCAGTAGTAAAGCGGACGTCAGGGACCAGTACTTC.

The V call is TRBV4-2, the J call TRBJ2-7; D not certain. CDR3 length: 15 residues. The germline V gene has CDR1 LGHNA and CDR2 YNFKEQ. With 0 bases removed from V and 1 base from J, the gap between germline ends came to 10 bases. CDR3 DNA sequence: TGTGCCAGCAGCCAAGACCACGGTTCATCCTACGAGCAGTACTTC. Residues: CASSQDHGSSYEQYF.

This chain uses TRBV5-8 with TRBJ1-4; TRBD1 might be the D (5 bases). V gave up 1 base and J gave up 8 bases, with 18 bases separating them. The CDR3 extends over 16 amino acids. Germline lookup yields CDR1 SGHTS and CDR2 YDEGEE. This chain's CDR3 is CASSLSPPPTVEKLFF. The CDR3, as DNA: TGTGCCAGCAGCTTGTCTCCTCCGCCGACAGTCGAAAAACTGTTTTTT.

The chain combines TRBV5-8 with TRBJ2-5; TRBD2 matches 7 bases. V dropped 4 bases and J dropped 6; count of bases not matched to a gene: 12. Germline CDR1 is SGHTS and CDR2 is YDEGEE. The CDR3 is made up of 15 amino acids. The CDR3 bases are TGTGCCAGCAGCCCGAGGGCGGGAGAGGGAAAGACCCAGTACTTC. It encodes CASSPRAGEGKTQYF.

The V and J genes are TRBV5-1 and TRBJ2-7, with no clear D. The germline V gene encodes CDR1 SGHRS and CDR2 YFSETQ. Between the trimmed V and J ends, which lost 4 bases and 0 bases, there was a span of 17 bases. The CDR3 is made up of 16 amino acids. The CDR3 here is CASSGRVGGYSYEQYF. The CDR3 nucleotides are TGCGCCAGCAGCGGCAGAGTTGGCGGCTACTCCTACGAGCAGTACTTC. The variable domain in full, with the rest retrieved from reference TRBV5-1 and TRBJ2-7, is KAGVTQTPRYLIKTRGQQVTLSCSPISGHRSVSWYQQTPGQGLQFLFEYFSETQRNKGNFPGRFSGRQFSNSRSEMNVSTLELGDSALYLCASSGRVGGYSYEQYFGPGTRLTVT.

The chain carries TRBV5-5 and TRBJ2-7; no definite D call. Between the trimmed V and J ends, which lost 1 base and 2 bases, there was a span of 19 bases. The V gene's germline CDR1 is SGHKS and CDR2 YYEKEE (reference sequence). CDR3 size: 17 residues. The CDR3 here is CASSLIFMGLGAYEQYF. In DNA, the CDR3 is TGTGCCAGCAGCTTGATCTTTATGGGTCTAGGAGCCTACGAGCAGTACTTC. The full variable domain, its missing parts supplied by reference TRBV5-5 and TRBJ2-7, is DAGVTQSPTHLIKTRGQQVTLRCSPISGHKSVSWYQQVLGQGPQFIFQYYEKEERGRGNFPDRFSARQFPNYSSELNVNALLLGDSALYLCASSLIFMGLGAYEQYFGPGTRLTVT.

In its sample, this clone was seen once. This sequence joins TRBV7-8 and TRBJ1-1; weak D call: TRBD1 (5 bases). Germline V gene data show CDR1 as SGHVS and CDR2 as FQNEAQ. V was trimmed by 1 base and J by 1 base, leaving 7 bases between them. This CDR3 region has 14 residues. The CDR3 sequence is CASSLVGANTEAFF. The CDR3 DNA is TGTGCCAGCAGCTTAGTAGGGGCGAACACTGAAGCTTTCTTT. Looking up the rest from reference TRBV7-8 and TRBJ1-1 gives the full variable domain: GAGVSQSPRYKVAKRGQDVALRCDPISGHVSLFWYQQALGQGPEFLTYFQNEAQLDKSGLPSDRFFAERPEGSVSTLKIQRTQQEDSAVYLCASSLVGANTEAFFGQGTRLTVV.

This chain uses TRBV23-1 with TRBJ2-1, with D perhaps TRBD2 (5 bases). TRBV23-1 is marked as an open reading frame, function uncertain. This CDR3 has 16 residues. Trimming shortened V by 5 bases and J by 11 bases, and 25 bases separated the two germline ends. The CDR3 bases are TGCGCCAGCAGTTGGTCCCGACGGCCCGTTGACGGGAAGCAGTTCTTC. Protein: CASSWSRRPVDGKQFF.

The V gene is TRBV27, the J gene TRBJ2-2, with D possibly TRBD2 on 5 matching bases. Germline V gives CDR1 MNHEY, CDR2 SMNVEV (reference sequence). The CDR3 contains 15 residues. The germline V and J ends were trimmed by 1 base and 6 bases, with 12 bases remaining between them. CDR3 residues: CASSLFPSGPGELFF. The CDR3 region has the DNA TGTGCCAGCAGTTTATTTCCAAGCGGCCCCGGGGAGCTGTTTTTT.

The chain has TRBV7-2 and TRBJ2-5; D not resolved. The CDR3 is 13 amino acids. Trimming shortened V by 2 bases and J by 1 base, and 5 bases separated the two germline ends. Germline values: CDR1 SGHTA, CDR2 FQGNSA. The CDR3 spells CASSLNPQETQYF. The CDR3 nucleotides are TGTGCCAGCAGCTTAAATCCCCAAGAGACCCAGTACTTC. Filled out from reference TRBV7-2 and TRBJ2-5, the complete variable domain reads GAGVSQSPSNKVTEKGKDVELRCDPISGHTALYWYRQSLGQGLEFLIYFQGNSAPDKSGLPSDRFSAERTGGSVSTLTIQRTQQEDSAVYLCASSLNPQETQYFGPGTRLLVL.

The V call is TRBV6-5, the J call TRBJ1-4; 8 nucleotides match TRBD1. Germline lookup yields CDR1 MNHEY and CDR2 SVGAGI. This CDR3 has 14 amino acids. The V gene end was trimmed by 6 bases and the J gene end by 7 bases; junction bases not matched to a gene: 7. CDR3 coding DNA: TGTGCCAGCAGCCGGACAGGGTTTGGTGAAAAACTGTTTTTT. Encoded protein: CASSRTGFGEKLFF.

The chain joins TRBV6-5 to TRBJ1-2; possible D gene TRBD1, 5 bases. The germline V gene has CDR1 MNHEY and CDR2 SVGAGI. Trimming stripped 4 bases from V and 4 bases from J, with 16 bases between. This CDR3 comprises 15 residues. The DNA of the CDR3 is TGTGCCAGCAGTTCTACGGGGCTGGGACGCTATGGCTACACCTTC. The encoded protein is CASSSTGLGRYGYTF.

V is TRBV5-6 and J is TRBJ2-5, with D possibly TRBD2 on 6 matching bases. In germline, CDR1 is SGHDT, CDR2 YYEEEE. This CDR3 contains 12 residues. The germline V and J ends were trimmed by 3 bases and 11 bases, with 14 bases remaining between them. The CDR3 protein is CASSYSGTEQYF. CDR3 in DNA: TGTGCCAGCAGCTACTCCGGGACTGAGCAGTACTTC.

CDR3 protein: CASRIQAGNTEAFF. The CDR3 nucleotides are TGCGCCAGCAGGATACAGGCGGGTAACACTGAAGCTTTCTTT. V usage is TRBV5-1 and J usage is TRBJ1-1; perhaps TRBD1 as D (5 bases). The CDR3 is made up of 14 amino acids. Trimming pared 5 bases from V and 2 bases from J, leaving 13 bases between. The V gene's germline CDR1 is SGHRS and CDR2 YFSETQ.

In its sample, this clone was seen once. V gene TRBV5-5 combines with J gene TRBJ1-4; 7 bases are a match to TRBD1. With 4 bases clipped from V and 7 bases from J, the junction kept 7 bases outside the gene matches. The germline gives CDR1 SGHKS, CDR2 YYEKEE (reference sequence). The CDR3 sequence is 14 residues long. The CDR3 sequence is CASSRGQLGEKLFF. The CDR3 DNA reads TGTGCCAGCAGCAGGGGACAGCTGGGTGAAAAACTGTTTTTT. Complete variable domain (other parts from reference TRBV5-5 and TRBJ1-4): DAGVTQSPTHLIKTRGQQVTLRCSPISGHKSVSWYQQVLGQGPQFIFQYYEKEERGRGNFPDRFSARQFPNYSSELNVNALLLGDSALYLCASSRGQLGEKLFFGSGTQLSVL.

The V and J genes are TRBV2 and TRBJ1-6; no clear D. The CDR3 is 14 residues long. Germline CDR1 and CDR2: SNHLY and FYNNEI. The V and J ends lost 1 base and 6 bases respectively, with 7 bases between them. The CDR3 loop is CASSEGGSNSPLHF. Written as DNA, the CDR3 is TGTGCCAGCAGTGAAGGAGGGTCTAATTCACCCCTCCACTTT.

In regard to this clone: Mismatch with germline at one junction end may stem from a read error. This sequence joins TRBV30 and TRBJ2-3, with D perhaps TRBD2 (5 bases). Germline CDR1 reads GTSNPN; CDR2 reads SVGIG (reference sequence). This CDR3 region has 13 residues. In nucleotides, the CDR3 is TGTGCCGGGAGAGCGGTAAGCACAGATACGCAGTATTTT. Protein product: CAGRAVSTDTQYF.

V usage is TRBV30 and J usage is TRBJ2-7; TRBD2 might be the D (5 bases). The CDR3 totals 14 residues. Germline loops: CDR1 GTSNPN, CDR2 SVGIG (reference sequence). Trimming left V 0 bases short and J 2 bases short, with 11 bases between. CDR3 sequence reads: CAWSVPGITYEQYF. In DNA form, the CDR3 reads TGTGCCTGGAGTGTCCCGGGGATCACCTACGAGCAGTACTTC.

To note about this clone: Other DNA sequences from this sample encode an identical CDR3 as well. The CDR3 region is CASSSDRVGQPQHF. Here the CDR3 DNA reads TGTGCCAGCAGTTCCGACAGGGTAGGTCAGCCCCAGCATTTT. The V call is TRBV28, the J call TRBJ1-5; 7 bases are a match to TRBD1. Per germline, CDR1 MDHEN and CDR2 SYDVKM. V lost 4 bases and J lost 6; bases outside the gene matches: 6. This CDR3 has 14 amino acids.

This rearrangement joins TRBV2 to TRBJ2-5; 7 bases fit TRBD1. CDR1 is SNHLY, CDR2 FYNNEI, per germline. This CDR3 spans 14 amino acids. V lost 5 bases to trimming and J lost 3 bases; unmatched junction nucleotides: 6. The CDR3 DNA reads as TGTGCCAGCAGTATTCTCACAGGGGAAGAGACCCAGTACTTC. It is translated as CASSILTGEETQYF.

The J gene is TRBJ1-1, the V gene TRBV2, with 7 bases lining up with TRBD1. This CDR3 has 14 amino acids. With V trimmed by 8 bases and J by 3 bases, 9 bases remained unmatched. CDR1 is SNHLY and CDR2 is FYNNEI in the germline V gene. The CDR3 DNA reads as TGTGCCAGCGGGGGGCTCGGACAGGACACTGAAGCTTTCTTT. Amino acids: CASGGLGQDTEAFF.

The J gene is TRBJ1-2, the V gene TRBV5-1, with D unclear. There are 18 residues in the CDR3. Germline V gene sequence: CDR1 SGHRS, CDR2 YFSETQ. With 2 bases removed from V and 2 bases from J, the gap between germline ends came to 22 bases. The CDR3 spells CASSFSVQQALGNYGYTF. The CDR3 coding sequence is TGCGCCAGCAGCTTCTCGGTTCAACAAGCTCTTGGCAACTATGGCTACACCTTC.

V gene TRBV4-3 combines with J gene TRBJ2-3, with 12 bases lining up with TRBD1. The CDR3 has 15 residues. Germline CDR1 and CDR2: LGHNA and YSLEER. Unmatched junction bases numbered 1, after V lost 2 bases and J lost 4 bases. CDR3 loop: CASSQRDRGPDTQYF. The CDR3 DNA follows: TGCGCCAGCAGCCAACGGGACAGGGGGCCAGATACGCAGTATTTT.

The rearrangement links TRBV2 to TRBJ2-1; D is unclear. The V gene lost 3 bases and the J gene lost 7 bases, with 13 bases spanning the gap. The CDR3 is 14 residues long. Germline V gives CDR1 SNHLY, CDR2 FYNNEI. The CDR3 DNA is TGTGCCAGCAGTGACGCGGTACACCCTAATGAGCAGTTCTTC. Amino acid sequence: CASSDAVHPNEQFF.

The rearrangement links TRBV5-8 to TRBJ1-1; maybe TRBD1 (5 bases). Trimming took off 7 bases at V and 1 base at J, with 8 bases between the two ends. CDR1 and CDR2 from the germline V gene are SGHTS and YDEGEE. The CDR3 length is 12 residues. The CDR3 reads CASPGGNTEAFF. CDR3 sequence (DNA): TGTGCCAGCCCTGGGGGGAACACTGAAGCTTTCTTT.